The 17 T cell receptor beta chains below all came from one sample that was sequenced in a study of siplizumab effects on memory and regulatory T cells. TCRdb keeps only in-frame clones here, not all; method: immunoSEQ multiplex PCR. The sample consists of approximately 100,000 clones, about 91% of them appearing once. The source material was Tregs sorted from blood. Receptor source: a human donor in good health.

CDR3 in amino acids: CASSSTGTGNTF. The CDR3 DNA sequence: TGTGCCAGCAGTTCCACCGGGACAGGGAACACCTTC. The J gene is TRBJ1-2, the V gene TRBV27; 9 bases fit TRBD1. This CDR3 comprises 12 residues. Trimming removed 4 bases from V and 12 bases from J; junction bases left unmatched: 6. Germline V gene lookup returns CDR1 MNHEY and CDR2 SMNVEV (reference sequence).

CDR3 nucleotides: TGTGCCAGTAGTATAGGTAACAACGACTATGGCTACACCTTC. It yields the protein CASSIGNNDYGYTF. This chain connects TRBV19 to TRBJ1-2; D unclear. The CDR3 runs 14 residues. In germline, CDR1 is LNHDA, CDR2 SQIVND (reference sequence). The V end lost 1 base, the J end lost 3 bases, and 9 bases lay between the germline ends.

This chain uses TRBV6-5 with TRBJ2-3; 9 nucleotides line up with TRBD1. Looked up from germline, CDR1 is MNHEY and CDR2 is SVGAGI. The CDR3 runs 14 residues. Trimming took 5 bases from V and 4 from J; bases not matched to a gene: 4. The CDR3 spells CASSLGQGADTQYF. The DNA for the CDR3 is TGTGCCAGCAGTCTGGGACAGGGCGCAGATACGCAGTATTTT.

This chain uses TRBV29-1 with TRBJ2-7; D unresolved. Germline V lookup: CDR1 SQVTM, CDR2 ANQGSEA. Trimming shortened V by 5 bases and J by 5 bases, and 16 bases separated the two germline ends. The CDR3 consists of 13 residues. The CDR3 coding sequence is TGCAGCGTTTACGTCCCCCGCGAAGACGAGCAGTACTTC. As protein: CSVYVPREDEQYF.

V is TRBV28 and J is TRBJ1-2; D is unclear. The ends were cut back, 3 bases at V and 10 bases at J, with 9 bases in the middle. CDR3 length: 11 amino acids. Germline V CDR1 and CDR2: MDHEN, SYDVKM. The CDR3 region is CASSLGGVYTF. The CDR3 region has the DNA TGTGCCAGCAGTTTGGGCGGGGTCTACACCTTC.

The V and J genes are TRBV28 and TRBJ2-3; TRBD2 aligns across 7 bases. This CDR3 spans 14 amino acids. Looked up from germline, CDR1 is MDHEN and CDR2 is SYDVKM. With V trimmed by 8 bases and J by 8 bases, 13 bases remained unmatched. In DNA, the CDR3 is TGTGCCAGCCTCGCAGTGCGAGCTAGCGGTACGCAGTATTTT. Its protein is CASLAVRASGTQYF.

This chain connects TRBV4-2 to TRBJ2-3, with D unresolved. V was cut by 0 bases and J by 1 base, with 5 bases left in between. Germline assignment: CDR1 LGHNA and CDR2 YNFKEQ. This CDR3 comprises 14 residues. CDR3 bases: TGTGCCAGCAGCCAAGAAGAGGGCACAGATACGCAGTATTTT. Amino acids: CASSQEEGTDTQYF.

This clone was recorded once. The chain links TRBV19 to TRBJ1-1; D may be TRBD1 (5 bases). V shed 3 bases and J shed 7 bases, with 12 bases lying between them. The CDR3 has 13 residues. The germline CDR1 and CDR2 sequences are LNHDA and SQIVND (reference sequence). The CDR3 DNA is TGTGCCAGTAGTATCCGGGGACCTTATGAAGCTTTCTTT. Its translation: CASSIRGPYEAFF.

CDR3 sequence reads: CASSQKGGYTDTQYF. CDR3 bases: TGTGCCAGCAGCCAGAAAGGGGGATACACAGATACGCAGTATTTT. V gene TRBV5-4 combines with J gene TRBJ2-3; maybe TRBD1 (6 bases). Germline V gene lookup returns CDR1 SGHNT and CDR2 YYREEE (reference sequence). V was cut by 4 bases and J by 2 bases, with 14 bases left in between. This CDR3 has 15 residues.

This clone came up a few times. This sequence joins TRBV14 and TRBJ1-2; possibly TRBD1 for D (5 bases). Germline lookup yields CDR1 SGHDN and CDR2 FVKESK. This CDR3 is 13 amino acids long. Trimming left V 4 bases short and J 4 bases short, with 10 bases between. This CDR3 is CASSPGYRYGYTF. The CDR3 DNA reads as TGTGCCAGCAGCCCAGGGTATCGCTATGGCTACACCTTC.

V gene TRBV5-1 combines with J gene TRBJ2-7; 7 nucleotides align to TRBD2. This CDR3 spans 15 amino acids. The junction had 8 bases not matched to a gene; V was cut back by 5 bases and J by 0 bases. The V gene's germline CDR1 is SGHRS and CDR2 YFSETQ. CDR3 sequence reads: CASSFFGRSSYEQYF. CDR3 coding DNA: TGCGCCAGCAGTTTTTTCGGGAGGAGCTCCTACGAGCAGTACTTC. The whole variable domain, filled in from reference TRBV5-1 and TRBJ2-7, reads KAGVTQTPRYLIKTRGQQVTLSCSPISGHRSVSWYQQTPGQGLQFLFEYFSETQRNKGNFPGRFSGRQFSNSRSEMNVSTLELGDSALYLCASSFFGRSSYEQYFGPGTRLTVT.

The chain combines TRBV5-6 with TRBJ2-2, with TRBD2 identical over 12 bases. V was pared by 2 bases and J by 7 bases, with 3 bases of the junction left unmatched. The CDR3 loop spans 15 amino acids. CDR1 and CDR2 from the germline V gene are SGHDT and YYEEEE. In DNA form, the CDR3 reads TGTGCCAGCAGCTTTTGGACTAGCGGGGACGGGGAGCTGTTTTTT. Amino acid sequence: CASSFWTSGDGELFF.

J is TRBJ2-4 and V is TRBV30, with 8 bases identical to TRBD2. The CDR3 extends over 14 amino acids. Germline trimming cut 0 bases from V and 9 bases from J; bases unmatched to any gene: 7. The germline CDR1 and CDR2 sequences are GTSNPN and SVGIG (reference sequence). Here the CDR3 DNA reads TGTGCCTGGAGTGTACGGGGACTAGTTACCATTCAGTACTTC. Encoded protein: CAWSVRGLVTIQYF.

The V gene is TRBV5-1, the J gene TRBJ2-5; D not certain. The CDR3 runs 12 residues. The germline V and J ends were trimmed by 5 bases and 2 bases, with 7 bases remaining between them. The germline CDR1 and CDR2 sequences are SGHRS and YFSETQ. The DNA of the CDR3 is TGCGCCAGCAGGGGCAATCAAGAGACCCAGTACTTC. Translating gives CASRGNQETQYF.

The rearrangement uses TRBV19 and TRBJ2-3; 16 nucleotides agree with TRBD2. The ends lost 1 base at V and 2 bases at J; junction bases unmatched: 3. CDR1 is LNHDA and CDR2 is SQIVND in the germline V gene (reference sequence). CDR3 length equals 18 residues. In DNA, the CDR3 is TGTGCCAGTAGTATAGTGGGACTAGCGGGGGGGGCCACAGATACGCAGTATTTT. Protein: CASSIVGLAGGATDTQYF.

This clone was detected once. The CDR3 bases are TGTGGGGCCCGAGGTGTTACTGAAGCTTTCTTT. It is translated as CGARGVTEAFF. The gene calls are TRBV28 and TRBJ1-1; D gene unclear. This CDR3 spans 11 amino acids. Per the germline V gene, CDR1 is MDHEN and CDR2 is SYDVKM.

This clone was seen more than once but under ten times. The chain employs TRBV15 and TRBJ1-3; D is ambiguous. The CDR3 loop spans 15 amino acids. CDR1 LNHNV and CDR2 YYDKDF come from the germline V gene (reference sequence). V gave up 0 bases and J gave up 0 bases, with 6 bases separating them. The CDR3 region is CATSRELGSGNTIYF. DNA for the CDR3: TGTGCCACCAGCAGAGAATTGGGCTCTGGAAACACCATATATTTT.